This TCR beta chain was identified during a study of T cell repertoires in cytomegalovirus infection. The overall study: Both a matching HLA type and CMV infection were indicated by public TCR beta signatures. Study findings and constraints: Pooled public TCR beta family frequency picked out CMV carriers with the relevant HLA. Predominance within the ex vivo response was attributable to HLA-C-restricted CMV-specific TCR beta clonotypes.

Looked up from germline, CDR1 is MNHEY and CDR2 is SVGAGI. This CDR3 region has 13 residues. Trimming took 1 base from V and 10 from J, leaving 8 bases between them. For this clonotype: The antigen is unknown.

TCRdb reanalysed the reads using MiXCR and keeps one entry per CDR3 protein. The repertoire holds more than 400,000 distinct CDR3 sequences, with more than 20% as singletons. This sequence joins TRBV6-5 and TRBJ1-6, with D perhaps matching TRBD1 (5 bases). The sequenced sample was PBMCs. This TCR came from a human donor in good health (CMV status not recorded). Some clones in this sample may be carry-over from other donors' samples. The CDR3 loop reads CASSYFGDSPLHF. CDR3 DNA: TGTGCCAGCAGTTACTTCGGGGACTCACCCCTCCACTTT.